This T cell receptor beta chain was sequenced during a study of OX40 agonist ivuxolimab in advanced cancers. Repertoires were generated with immunoSEQ multiplex PCR, while TCRdb's copy carries only in-frame clones and drops some. The sample lists 12,000 or so clones; around 84% were seen once. CDR1 SGDLS and CDR2 YYNGEE come from the germline V gene. The J segment lost 4 bases and the V segment lost 0 bases, leaving 1 base of the junction unmatched. The length of the CDR3 is 14 residues. The TCR comes from an adult with an advanced solid tumor such as melanoma, head and neck, liver or kidney cancer. V gene TRBV9 combines with J gene TRBJ1-3; 7 nucleotides match TRBD1. The specimen comprised CD4+ or CD8+ T cells sorted from blood, sampled in a trial of the OX40 agonist ivuxolimab. The CDR3 is CASSVGDRGNTIYF. The CDR3 DNA follows: TGTGCCAGCAGCGTAGGGGACAGAGGAAACACCATATATTTT.